Presented here are 24 T cell receptor beta chains from one specimen sequenced in a study of blood T cell repertoires in COVID-19. The protocol was immunoSEQ multiplex PCR, while the TCRdb copy is restricted to in-frame clones and leaves out a portion. This table has under 250,000 clones, around 83% appearing once. Material for sequencing was peripheral blood. The receptors were sampled from a woman in her thirties or forties who had recovered from COVID-19.

This sequence joins TRBV7-9 and TRBJ2-7, with 8 bases lining up with TRBD1. J gave up 2 bases and V 5 bases, and 8 bases lay outside the gene matches. This CDR3 has 15 amino acids. Germline assignment: CDR1 SEHNR and CDR2 FQNEAQ (reference sequence). The DNA for the CDR3 is TGTGCCAGCAGCCCGACAGGGGTTTATCCCTACGAGCAGTACTTC. It yields the protein CASSPTGVYPYEQYF.

The chain carries TRBV6-2 or TRBV6-3 and TRBJ2-1; 7 nucleotides line up with TRBD1. This CDR3 has 13 residues. V shed 4 bases, J shed 11 bases, and the junction held 8 bases outside the gene matches. Germline V gene data show CDR1 as MNHEY and CDR2 as SVGEGT. Here the CDR3 DNA reads TGTGCCAGCAGTTCCCAGGGGGACAGTCAGCAGTTCTTC. Its protein is CASSSQGDSQQFF.

This clone was seen only once. This rearrangement joins TRBV28 to TRBJ2-4, with D perhaps TRBD2 (7 bases). The CDR3 is 13 residues long. CDR1 is MDHEN, CDR2 SYDVKM, per germline. With 3 bases removed from V and 6 bases from J, the gap between germline ends came to 9 bases. The CDR3 bases are TGTGCCAGCAGTTTCGGGGGGCCAAACATTCAGTACTTC. The encoded protein is CASSFGGPNIQYF. The whole variable domain, filled in from reference TRBV28 and TRBJ2-4, reads DVKVTQSSRYLVKRTGEKVFLECVQDMDHENMFWYRQDPGLGLRLIYFSYDVKMKEKGDIPEGYSVSREKKERFSLILESASTNQTSMYLCASSFGGPNIQYFGAGTRLSVL.

The DNA for the CDR3 is TGTGCCAGCAGCCCGATGGGGGGGGCCCAGGGGAGCACCGGGGAGCTGTTTTTT. Protein sequence: CASSPMGGAQGSTGELFF. J is TRBJ2-2 and V is TRBV7-3; D is possibly TRBD2 (7 bases). Trimming stripped 5 bases from V and 4 bases from J, with 23 bases between. This CDR3 comprises 18 residues. Germline V CDR1 and CDR2: SGHTA, FQGTGA.

This clone was seen a few times. V usage is TRBV19 and J usage is TRBJ1-6; 12 bases map to TRBD1. With V trimmed by 2 bases and J by 14 bases, 7 bases remained unmatched. The CDR3 consists of 15 residues. Germline values: CDR1 LNHDA, CDR2 SQIVND (reference sequence). CDR3 sequence reads: CASSIQGQGARALHF. The CDR3 DNA reads as TGTGCCAGTAGTATACAGGGACAGGGGGCGCGGGCCCTCCACTTT.

This chain uses TRBV5-4 with TRBJ1-1; D is unclear. This CDR3 has 16 residues. Per the germline V gene, CDR1 is SGHNT and CDR2 is YYREEE (reference sequence). The V end lost 5 bases, the J end lost 1 base, and 18 bases lay between the germline ends. CDR3 sequence: CASRLGGDRGNTEAFF. The CDR3 region has the DNA TGTGCCAGCAGACTCGGAGGTGACCGGGGGAACACTGAAGCTTTCTTT.

In its sample, this clone was seen a few times. The chain has TRBV16 and TRBJ2-7; 7 nucleotides match TRBD1. Germline CDR1 KGHSY, CDR2 FQNENV. The CDR3 has 14 residues. After removal of 6 bases from V and 2 bases from J, the junction contained 7 bases not matched to a gene. The CDR3 DNA reads as TGTGCCAGCAGACGACAGGGAGATACCTACGAGCAGTACTTC. Translation gives CASRRQGDTYEQYF.

The chain has TRBV19 and TRBJ1-5, with no clear D. The CDR3 is 15 residues long. Per germline, CDR1 LNHDA and CDR2 SQIVND (reference sequence). V gave up 5 bases and J gave up 6 bases, with 17 bases separating them. CDR3 sequence reads: CASSAMGASGQPQHF. DNA of the CDR3: TGTGCCAGTAGTGCAATGGGCGCAAGCGGTCAGCCCCAGCATTTT.

The rearrangement uses TRBV9 and TRBJ1-2; 7 bases fit TRBD1. V shed 3 bases, J shed 4 bases, and the junction held 6 bases outside the gene matches. Germline CDR1 and CDR2: SGDLS and YYNGEE. The CDR3 loop spans 14 amino acids. The CDR3 bases are TGTGCCAGCAGCGGGGGGACAGCGAGCTATGGCTACACCTTC. Its protein product is CASSGGTASYGYTF.

The chain recombines TRBV7-8 with TRBJ2-2; the match to TRBD1 covers 8 bases. CDR1 is SGHVS and CDR2 is FQNEAQ in the germline V gene. After removal of 3 bases from V and 5 bases from J, the junction contained 14 bases not matched to a gene. This CDR3 has 18 residues. CDR3: CASSLRGQGGVITGELFF. CDR3 coding DNA: TGTGCCAGCAGCTTGAGAGGACAGGGAGGCGTGATTACCGGGGAGCTGTTTTTT.

The CDR3 reads CASSLDRGGYNEQFF. Written as DNA, the CDR3 is TGCGCCAGCAGCTTGGACCGGGGGGGATACAATGAGCAGTTCTTC. The J gene is TRBJ2-1, the V gene TRBV5-1, with 8 positions matching TRBD2. This CDR3 contains 15 residues. Unmatched junction bases numbered 3, after V lost 0 bases and J lost 4 bases. Per germline, CDR1 SGHRS and CDR2 YFSETQ.

V usage is TRBV6-1 and J usage is TRBJ2-2; TRBD1 matches at 9 bases. The V segment lost 4 bases and the J segment 5 bases; nucleotides outside the gene matches: 11. The CDR3 covers 17 residues. The V gene's germline CDR1 is MNHNS and CDR2 SASEGT. The CDR3: CASSVWGGQGSTGELFF. As DNA, the CDR3 is TGTGCCAGCAGTGTATGGGGTGGACAGGGGAGTACCGGGGAGCTGTTTTTT.

The chain combines TRBV11-2 with TRBJ2-1, with 8 bases matching TRBD2. Germline V CDR1 and CDR2: SGHAT, FQNNGV. The CDR3 has 17 residues. Germline trimming cut 8 bases from V and 3 bases from J; bases unmatched to any gene: 15. As DNA, the CDR3 is TGTGCCAGCGGCTACGGCCGGGGGACTAGGAGCTACAATGAGCAGTTCTTC. Translating gives CASGYGRGTRSYNEQFF.

In its sample, this clone was seen once. The chain is built from TRBV20-1 and TRBJ1-1, with a weak D call TRBD1 (5 bases). CDR1 is DFQATT and CDR2 is SNEGSKA in the germline V gene (reference sequence). The CDR3 spans 11 residues. Trimming left V 5 bases short and J 8 bases short, with 12 bases between. CDR3 region: CSACQQDEAFF. The CDR3 nucleotides read TGCAGTGCTTGCCAACAGGACGAAGCTTTCTTT.

This chain joins TRBV12-3 or TRBV12-4 and TRBJ2-5, with D perhaps TRBD1 (5 bases). Trimming cost V 5 bases and J 2 bases, with 6 bases left between them. The CDR3 is 12 residues long. The DNA of the CDR3 is TGTGCCAGCAGTCGACAGCAAGAGACCCAGTACTTC. Translated, it gives CASSRQQETQYF.

The CDR3 sequence is CASSPRDSLQYF. CDR3 nucleotides: TGTGCCAGCAGCCCCCGGGACAGCCTTCAGTACTTC. V is TRBV7-9 and J is TRBJ2-4, with TRBD1 identical over 7 bases. CDR1 and CDR2 (germline): SEHNR, FQNEAQ (reference sequence). The ends lost 5 bases at V and 11 bases at J; junction bases unmatched: 6. The CDR3 totals 12 residues. The full variable domain, in which reference TRBV7-9 and TRBJ2-4 provide the parts outside the CDR3, is DTGVSQNPRHKITKRGQNVTFRCDPISEHNRLYWYRQTLGQGPEFLTYFQNEAQLEKSRLLSDRFSAERPKGSFSTLEIQRTEQGDSAMYLCASSPRDSLQYFGAGTRLSVL.

This chain joins TRBV6-2 or TRBV6-3 and TRBJ1-6; maybe TRBD1 (5 bases). Trimming cost V 4 bases and J 8 bases, with 12 bases left between them. The V gene's germline CDR1 is MNHEY and CDR2 SVGEGT. The length of the CDR3 is 14 residues. This CDR3 is CASSLGGMDSPLHF. The CDR3 DNA is TGTGCCAGCAGTTTGGGGGGGATGGATTCACCCCTCCACTTT.

The DNA for the CDR3 is TGTGCCAGCAGCTCCGGGACAGGGGGTACAGAAGCTGAAGCTTTCTTT. Amino acid sequence: CASSSGTGGTEAEAFF. This sequence joins TRBV7-3 and TRBJ1-1; TRBD1 aligns across 11 bases. The V gene end was trimmed by 4 bases and the J gene end by 6 bases; junction bases not matched to a gene: 10. The germline V gene has CDR1 SGHTA and CDR2 FQGTGA. This CDR3 has 16 amino acids.

This clone was found once. The V and J genes are TRBV5-4 and TRBJ1-1; 8 bases agree with TRBD1. The length of the CDR3 is 15 residues. The junction had 11 bases not matched to a gene; V was cut back by 4 bases and J by 6 bases. Germline CDR1 is SGHNT and CDR2 is YYREEE (reference sequence). CDR3 residues: CASSTLDRGIAEAFF. In DNA, the CDR3 is TGTGCCAGCAGCACATTAGACAGGGGCATCGCTGAAGCTTTCTTT.

This clone was seen only once. The rearrangement uses TRBV18 and TRBJ1-6; a weak D match, TRBD1 (5 bases). Germline V gene sequence: CDR1 KGHSH, CDR2 LQKENI. V lost 2 bases and J 7 bases, leaving 6 bases between the germline ends. The CDR3 totals 13 residues. CDR3 in DNA: TGTGCCAGCTCACCAGGGGCAAATTCACCCCTCCACTTT. Amino acid sequence: CASSPGANSPLHF. The full variable domain, completed using reference TRBV18 and TRBJ1-6, is NAGVMQNPRHLVRRRGQEARLRCSPMKGHSHVYWYRQLPEEGLKFMVYLQKENIIDESGMPKERFSAEFPKEGPSILRIQQVVRGDSAAYFCASSPGANSPLHFGNGTRLTVT.

V gene TRBV7-3 combines with J gene TRBJ2-4, with D uncertain. The CDR3 totals 12 residues. CDR1 is SGHTA and CDR2 is FQGTGA in the germline V gene. Trimming shortened V by 10 bases and J by 2 bases, and 9 bases separated the two germline ends. Here the CDR3 reads CANLDPKNIQYF. CDR3 sequence (DNA): TGTGCCAACTTAGATCCCAAAAACATTCAGTACTTC.

This sequence joins TRBV7-2 and TRBJ2-2; D unresolved. Germline V CDR1 and CDR2: SGHTA, FQGNSA. With 4 bases removed from V and 0 bases from J, the gap between germline ends came to 12 bases. CDR3 size: 16 residues. CDR3 sequence reads: CASSSFKQSNTGELFF. The CDR3 DNA reads as TGTGCCAGCAGCTCCTTTAAACAGTCGAACACCGGGGAGCTGTTTTTT.

V gene TRBV15 combines with J gene TRBJ2-1, with 13 nucleotides matching TRBD2. This CDR3 contains 18 residues. With V trimmed by 5 bases and J by 6 bases, 13 bases remained unmatched. Germline loops: CDR1 LNHNV, CDR2 YYDKDF (reference sequence). CDR3 sequence: CATSGTSGGARVINEQFF. CDR3 sequence (DNA): TGTGCCACCAGCGGAACTAGCGGGGGGGCGAGAGTCATCAATGAGCAGTTCTTC.

This clone has more than one count but fewer than ten. This chain uses TRBV5-4 with TRBJ2-3; 8 nucleotides align to TRBD1. J lost 4 bases, V lost 3 bases, and 16 bases had no gene match. CDR3 length: 18 residues. Germline CDR1 SGHNT, CDR2 YYREEE (reference sequence). Written as DNA, the CDR3 is TGTGCCAGCAGCTCCACAACCCGGACAGGGAGTAGGCCAGATACGCAGTATTTT. Protein: CASSSTTRTGSRPDTQYF.